The 16 T cell receptor beta chains reported below all come from one sample, sequenced in a study of tissue T cells after allogeneic stem cell transplantation. Repertoires were generated with immunoSEQ multiplex PCR, while TCRdb's copy carries only in-frame clones and drops some. This sample has about 22,000 clones, with just under 75% found just once. The specimen was spleen. Receptors were obtained from a female BALB/c mouse in good health. As its MHC haplotype, the strain has H2-d.

Points on this clone: Any gene name here is a mouse gene name. The CDR3 end is not reached by the read, which stops 1 residue before it; the germline J gene fills it in. The rearrangement joins TRBV19 to TRBJ1-1; 7 nucleotides line up with TRBD1. J gave up 0 bases and V 6 bases, and 5 bases lay outside the gene matches. CDR1 and CDR2 from the germline V gene are FNHDT and SITEND (reference sequence). The CDR3 length is 14 residues. The chain's CDR3 is CASIPGTANTEVFF. The CDR3 bases that were read are TGTGCCAGCATCCCGGGGACAGCAAACACAGAAGTCTTC.

This clone was picked up a small number of times. The genes and germline here are from mouse. The read comes to an end 1 residue before the CDR3 does, leaving the germline J gene to fill in the end. The chain recombines TRBV4 with TRBJ1-4; the match to TRBD1 covers 9 bases. This CDR3 region has 14 residues. Germline V CDR1 and CDR2: LGHDT, YNNKQL (reference sequence). Germline trimming cut 5 bases from V and 5 bases from J; bases unmatched to any gene: 3. CDR3 bases read: TGTGCCAGCAGCCCCGGGACAGGGAACGAAAGATTATTT. Its translation: CASSPGTGNERLF. The entire CDR3 reads CASSPGTGNERLFF.

Worth noting for this clone: Here the gene names and germline are mouse. The missing CDR3 end, 1 residue past where the read stops, is filled in from the germline J gene. The chain employs TRBV13-1 and TRBJ2-5; a possible D gene is TRBD1 (6 bases). V was shortened by 5 bases and J by 2 bases, with 9 bases between the two germline ends. This CDR3 has 13 amino acids. CDR1 NSHNY and CDR2 SYGAGN come from the germline V gene. CDR3 protein: CASRTGIQDTQYF. The DNA read from the CDR3 is TGTGCCAGCAGAACAGGGATCCAAGACACCCAGTAC.

A remark on this clone: Germline and genes: mouse. The CDR3 end lies 1 residue beyond the end of the read and is filled in from the germline J gene. The J gene is TRBJ2-7, the V gene TRBV13-1; 9 bases align to TRBD1. V shed 0 bases and J 6 bases; nucleotides not matched to a gene: 4. The length of the CDR3 is 14 residues. CDR1 is NSHNY and CDR2 is SYGAGN in the germline V gene. The CDR3 region is CASSDAQGAIEQYF. The sequenced CDR3 bases are TGTGCCAGCAGTGATGCACAGGGGGCTATTGAACAGTAC.

Of note for this clone: Gene names and germline match the mouse. The part of the CDR3 DNA that was read is TGTGCCAGCAGCCGCCCGGGGGGCGCGATTGCTGAGCAGTTC. Translated, it gives CASSRPGGAIAEQF. In full, the CDR3 is CASSRPGGAIAEQFF. This chain connects TRBV14 to TRBJ2-1; TRBD2 is a possible D gene (7 bases). From the germline J gene comes the end of the CDR3, since the read stops 1 residue before it. Germline CDR1 and CDR2: SGHDT and FRDEAV. V gave up 5 bases and J gave up 6 bases, with 18 bases separating them. This CDR3 has 15 residues. The variable domain in full, with the rest retrieved from reference TRBV14 and TRBJ2-1, is EAGVTQSPRYAVLQEGQAVSFWCDPISGHDTLYWYQQPRDQGPQLLVYFRDEAVIDNSQLPSDRFSAVRPKGTNSTLKIQSAKQGDTATYLCASSRPGGAIAEQFFGPGTRLTVL.

About this clone: Mouse names are used for the genes. The CDR3 extends 1 residue past the end of the read, so its final part is completed from the germline J gene. This sequence joins TRBV2 and TRBJ2-5; the D gene could be TRBD1 or TRBD2 (5 bases each). Trimming shortened V by 1 base and J by 1 base, and 6 bases separated the two germline ends. Looked up from germline, CDR1 is LGHNA and CDR2 is YSYQKL. This CDR3 spans 14 amino acids. Incomplete CDR3 DNA: TGTGCCAGCAGCCAAGGGGGGTACCAAGACACCCAGTAC. Protein product: CASSQGGYQDTQY. The whole CDR3 sequence reads CASSQGGYQDTQYF.

In the case of this clone: Gene names refer to mouse genes. Read data end 1 residue before the CDR3 end; the end is taken from the germline J gene. The chain is built from TRBV5 and TRBJ2-5; D call uncertain. This CDR3 contains 15 residues. The V end was cut by 0 bases, the J end by 2 bases, with 9 bases between. CDR1 is LGHNA, CDR2 YNLKQL, per germline (reference sequence). Incomplete CDR3 DNA: TGTGCCAGCAGCCAAGATGAGGGAGGCCAAGACACCCAGTAC. Translated, it gives CASSQDEGGQDTQY. The CDR3 in its entirety is CASSQDEGGQDTQYF.

Of note for this clone: Gene names follow the mouse nomenclature. The CDR3 end lies 1 residue beyond the end of the read and is filled in from the germline J gene. The rearrangement joins TRBV17 to TRBJ2-5; D might be TRBD1 (5 bases). V lost 1 base to trimming and J lost 11 bases, with 10 bases between them. Per germline, CDR1 MNHDT and CDR2 YYDKIL. The CDR3 length is 12 residues. The part of the CDR3 DNA that was read is TGTGCTAGCAGTAGAGCCCCCAGGGACCAGTAC. This gives the protein CASSRAPRDQY. In full, the CDR3 reads CASSRAPRDQYF.

In its sample, this clone was seen a few times. Mouse gene names and germline throughout. Read coverage stops 1 residue before the CDR3 terminus; the germline J gene supplies the remainder. The chain carries TRBV29 and TRBJ2-7, with D unresolved. Trimming pared 9 bases from V and 0 bases from J, leaving 6 bases between. CDR3 length equals 11 residues. The germline V gene encodes CDR1 MSHET and CDR2 SYDVDS. The DNA read from the CDR3 is TGTGCTAGGGGGAGCTCCTATGAACAGTAC. Translating it yields CARGSSYEQY. The complete CDR3 protein is CARGSSYEQYF.

Concerning this clone itself: The germline and genes are mouse ones. The CDR3 end falls 1 residue outside the read, so it is completed with the germline J gene. The chain joins TRBV1 to TRBJ2-7; 9 bases line up with TRBD2. This CDR3 spans 13 amino acids. The ends lost 4 bases at V and 5 bases at J; junction bases unmatched: 3. Germline CDR1 NSQYPW, CDR2 LRSPGD (reference sequence). The CDR3: CTCSVTGGNEQYF. Partial CDR3 DNA: TGCACCTGCAGTGTCACTGGGGGGAATGAACAGTAC. The full variable domain, its missing parts supplied by reference TRBV1 and TRBJ2-7, is VTLLEQNPRWRLVPRGQAVNLRCILKNSQYPWMSWYQQDLQKQLQWLFTLRSPGDKEVKSLPGADYLATRVTDTELRLQVANMSQGRTLYCTCSVTGGNEQYFGPGTRLTVL.

Comments on this clone: Gene names and germline refer to mouse. CDR3 DNA (partial): TGTGCCAGCGGTGATGTTGGGAGGGACACAGAAGTCTTC. It yields the protein CASGDVGRDTEVF. The entire CDR3 sequence reads CASGDVGRDTEVFF. This chain links TRBV13-2 with TRBJ1-1; no firm D call. The CDR3 extends 1 residue past the end of the read, so its final part is completed from the germline J gene. The CDR3 contains 14 residues. The germline V gene encodes CDR1 NNHNN and CDR2 SYGAGS (reference sequence). Trimming removed 0 bases from V and 3 bases from J, with 9 bases in between.

Concerning this clone: Genes here carry mouse names. Read sequence stops 1 residue before the CDR3 end, and the germline J gene provides the missing end. The V and J genes are TRBV17 and TRBJ2-5; 7 positions match TRBD2. The CDR3 runs 14 residues. Per germline, CDR1 MNHDT and CDR2 YYDKIL. J gave up 4 bases and V 3 bases, and 4 bases lay outside the gene matches. CDR3 DNA, as far as it was read: TGTGCTAGCAGTAGTGGGGGGAAAGAAGACACCCAGTAC. Translation gives CASSSGGKEDTQY. The whole CDR3 protein is CASSSGGKEDTQYF.

Concerning this clone itself: Mouse names are used for the genes. The read ends 1 residue before the CDR3 terminus; that terminus is restored from the germline J gene. This chain uses TRBV5 with TRBJ2-1; 10 bases line up with TRBD2. After removal of 4 bases from V and 4 bases from J, the junction contained 4 bases not matched to a gene. This CDR3 is built from 15 residues. CDR1 and CDR2 (germline): LGHNA, YNLKQL (reference sequence). This CDR3 reads CASSPGLGAYAEQFF. The covered CDR3 bases are TGTGCCAGCAGCCCCGGACTGGGGGCTTATGCTGAGCAGTTC.

Concerning this clone: Gene names follow the mouse nomenclature. The CDR3 goes on 1 residue after the read ends, and that part is filled in from the germline J gene. The rearrangement links TRBV19 to TRBJ2-7, with D possibly being TRBD1 (5 bases). Trimming stripped 5 bases from V and 4 bases from J, with 7 bases between. This CDR3 spans 11 amino acids. From germline, CDR1 is FNHDT and CDR2 SITEND (reference sequence). The CDR3 bases that were read are TGTGCCAGCAGGGACAATTATGAACAGTAC. Translation gives CASRDNYEQY. The CDR3, in full, reads CASRDNYEQYF.

With regard to this clone: The germline and genes are mouse ones. The observed sequence ends 1 residue before the CDR3 terminus, with the missing tail filled in from the germline J gene. The genes are TRBV29 and TRBJ1-1; TRBD1 matches at 8 bases. Looked up from germline, CDR1 is MSHET and CDR2 is SYDVDS. This CDR3 spans 13 amino acids. V shed 8 bases and J 4 bases; nucleotides not matched to a gene: 6. The CDR3 loop is CASPGQGATEVFF. The covered CDR3 bases are TGTGCTAGCCCGGGGCAGGGGGCCACAGAAGTCTTC.

With respect to this clone: Gene names are mouse gene names. The sequenced fragment ends 1 residue before the CDR3 boundary, so the rest is inferred from the germline J gene. This rearrangement joins TRBV5 to TRBJ1-1; 9 bases are shared with TRBD1. This CDR3 is built from 15 residues. CDR1 is LGHNA and CDR2 is YNLKQL in the germline V gene (reference sequence). Trimming at V came to 2 bases and at J to 3 bases, leaving 4 bases not matched to a gene. The CDR3 DNA, read in part, is TGTGCCAGCAGCCAAACAGGGGGCGCGGACACAGAAGTCTTC. Amino acids: CASSQTGGADTEVF. The full CDR3 is CASSQTGGADTEVFF.